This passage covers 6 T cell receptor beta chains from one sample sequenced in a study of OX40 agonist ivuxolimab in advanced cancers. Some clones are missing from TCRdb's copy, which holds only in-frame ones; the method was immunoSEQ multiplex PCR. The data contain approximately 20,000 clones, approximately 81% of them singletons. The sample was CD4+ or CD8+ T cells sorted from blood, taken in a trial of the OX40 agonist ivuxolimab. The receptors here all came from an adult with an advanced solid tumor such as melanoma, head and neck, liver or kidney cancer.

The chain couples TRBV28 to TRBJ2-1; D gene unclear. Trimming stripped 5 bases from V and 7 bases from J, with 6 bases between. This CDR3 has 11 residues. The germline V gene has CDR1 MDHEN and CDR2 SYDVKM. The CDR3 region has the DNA TGTGCCAGCAGTCCATTGAATGAGCAGTTCTTC. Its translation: CASSPLNEQFF.

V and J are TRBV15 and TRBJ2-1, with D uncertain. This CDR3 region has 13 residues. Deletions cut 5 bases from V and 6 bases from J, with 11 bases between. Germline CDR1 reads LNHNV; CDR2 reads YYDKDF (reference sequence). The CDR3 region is CATSSGRSNEQFF. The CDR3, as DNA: TGTGCCACCAGCTCCGGACGGTCCAATGAGCAGTTCTTC.

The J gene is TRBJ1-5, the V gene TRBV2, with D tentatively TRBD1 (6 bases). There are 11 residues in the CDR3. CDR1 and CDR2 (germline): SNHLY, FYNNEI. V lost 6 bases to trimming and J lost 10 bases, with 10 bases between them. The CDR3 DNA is TGTGCCAGCAGCCACGGGACACCCCAGCATTTT. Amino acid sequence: CASSHGTPQHF.

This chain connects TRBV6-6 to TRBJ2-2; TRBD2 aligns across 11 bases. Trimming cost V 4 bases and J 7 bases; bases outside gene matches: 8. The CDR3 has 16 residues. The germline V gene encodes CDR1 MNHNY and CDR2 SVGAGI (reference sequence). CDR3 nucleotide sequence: TGTGCCAGCAGTTCCGGAGTAGCGGGGGGGCTCGGGGAGCTGTTTTTT. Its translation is CASSSGVAGGLGELFF.

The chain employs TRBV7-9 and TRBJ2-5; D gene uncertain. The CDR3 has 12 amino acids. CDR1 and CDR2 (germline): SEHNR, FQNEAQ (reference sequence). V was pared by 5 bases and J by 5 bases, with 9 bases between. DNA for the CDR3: TGTGCCAGCAGCCCGCCGATTGAGACCCAGTACTTC. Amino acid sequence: CASSPPIETQYF.

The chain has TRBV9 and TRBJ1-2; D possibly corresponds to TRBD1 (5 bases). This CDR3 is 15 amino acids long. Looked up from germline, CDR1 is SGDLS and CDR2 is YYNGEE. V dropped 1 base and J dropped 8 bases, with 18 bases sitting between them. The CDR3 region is CASSVNSGAKGGYTF. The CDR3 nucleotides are TGTGCCAGCAGCGTAAACAGCGGGGCCAAGGGGGGCTACACCTTC.